This is a list of T cell receptor beta chains from one sample in a study of blood T cell repertoires in COVID-19. Using immunoSEQ multiplex PCR, the repertoire was profiled, and TCRdb retains in-frame clones only, with some absent. Here the sample spans roughly 110,000 clones, roughly 85% being singletons. Sequenced material: peripheral blood. These receptors came from a woman aged 60 to 75 with COVID-19, enrolled during active disease. Both conserved end residues are part of each CDR3. Each record gives: D gene, clone size, J gene, V gene, CDR3 protein, CDR3 DNA. D genes are given only for firm matches. For some rows the clone size is stated as once, few or many, or as a class when expanded; others skip it.

TRBD2 | - | TRBJ2-5 | TRBV7-6 | CASSSPGLAGAHQETQYF | TGTGCCAGCAGCTCACCGGGACTAGCGGGGGCCCACCAAGAGACCCAGTACTTC
- | - | TRBJ2-7 | TRBV6-5 | CASSPRVGAHEQYF | TGTGCCAGCAGTCCCCGGGTTGGGGCCCACGAGCAGTACTTC
TRBD2 | - | TRBJ2-1 | TRBV5-1 | CASSIGTSGGEQFF | TGCGCCAGCAGCATCGGGACTAGCGGAGGTGAGCAGTTCTTC
TRBD2 | - | TRBJ2-5 | TRBV19 | CASSVSGGETQYF | TGTGCCAGTAGTGTTAGCGGGGGTGAGACCCAGTACTTC
TRBD2 | - | TRBJ2-3 | TRBV7-2 | CASSLVAGGTDTQYF | TGTGCCAGCAGCTTAGTTGCGGGGGGCACAGATACGCAGTATTTT
TRBD2 | - | TRBJ2-5 | TRBV4-1 | CASSQARGGKETQYF | TGCGCCAGCAGCCAAGCGCGGGGGGGCAAAGAGACCCAGTACTTC
TRBD2 | - | TRBJ2-7 | TRBV18 | CASSPGLADPYEQYF | TGTGCCAGCTCACCAGGACTAGCGGATCCCTACGAGCAGTACTTC
TRBD1 | - | TRBJ1-6 | TRBV9 | CASSVAGTENSPLHF | TGTGCCAGCAGCGTAGCTGGGACAGAGAATTCACCCCTCCACTTT
TRBD1 | few | TRBJ2-3 | TRBV19 | CASSSPRQGGVHNTQYF | TGTGCCAGTAGTAGCCCCCGACAGGGGGGCGTCCATAATACGCAGTATTTT
- | - | TRBJ1-3 | TRBV6-5 | CASSSYSGSSGNTIYF | TGTGCCAGCAGTTCCTACTCGGGGAGCTCTGGAAACACCATATATTTT
TRBD2 | - | TRBJ2-7 | TRBV6-5 | CASSYSSGGASYEQYF | TGTGCCAGCAGTTACTCGAGCGGGGGGGCCTCCTACGAGCAGTACTTC
- | - | TRBJ1-2 | TRBV27 | CASSLSIRAGQIPLGYTF | TGTGCCAGCAGTTTATCGATAAGAGCTGGGCAGATACCCCTTGGGTACACCTTC
- | once | TRBJ2-7 | TRBV12-3/TRBV12-4 | CASSSLDSYEQYF | TGTGCCAGCAGTTCGCTGGACAGCTACGAGCAGTACTTC
TRBD1 | few | TRBJ1-1 | TRBV6-2/TRBV6-3 | CASSQPQGTMNTEAFF | TGTGCCAGCAGTCAACCACAGGGGACGATGAACACTGAAGCTTTCTTT
- | - | TRBJ1-6 | TRBV11-2 | CASSSRHSNSPLHF | TGTGCCAGCAGCTCGAGACATAGTAATTCACCCCTCCACTTT
- | - | TRBJ1-2 | TRBV15 | CATSERVGREGGYTF | TGTGCCACCAGCGAGCGGGTAGGGAGGGAAGGTGGCTACACCTTC
TRBD1 | - | TRBJ2-7 | TRBV7-2 | CASSPRDRYSYEQYF | TGTGCCAGCAGCCCCCGGGACAGATACTCCTACGAGCAGTACTTC
- | - | TRBJ1-1 | TRBV28 | CASSPQGLRTEAFF | TGTGCCAGCAGTCCCCAGGGTCTAAGGACTGAAGCTTTCTTT
TRBD2 | once | TRBJ2-1 | TRBV7-2 | CASSLVGLAGNEQFF | TGTGCCAGCAGCTTGGTGGGACTAGCGGGGAATGAGCAGTTCTTC
TRBD2 | - | TRBJ2-5 | TRBV25-1 | CASSEWGGSGSETQYF | TGTGCCAGCAGTGAATGGGGGGGGAGCGGGTCGGAGACCCAGTACTTC
- | - | TRBJ2-2 | TRBV9 | CASSATVANTGELFF | TGTGCCAGCAGCGCGACAGTCGCGAACACCGGGGAGCTGTTTTTT
- | - | TRBJ2-7 | TRBV29-1 | CSVEVDSYEQYF | TGCAGCGTTGAAGTAGATTCCTACGAGCAGTACTTC
- | - | TRBJ1-4 | TRBV5-1 | CASSLVATANEKLFF | TGCGCCAGCAGCTTGGTCGCGACTGCCAATGAAAAACTGTTTTTT
- | - | TRBJ1-2 | TRBV9 | CASSPRQDYGYTF | TGTGCCAGCAGCCCCAGACAGGACTATGGCTACACCTTC
TRBD1 | once | TRBJ1-3 | TRBV9 | CASSAAGTAVNTIYF | TGTGCCAGCAGCGCCGCCGGGACAGCTGTCAACACCATATATTTT
- | - | TRBJ2-5 | TRBV5-1 | CASSYTGGVQETQYF | TGCGCCAGCAGCTACACAGGGGGGGTCCAAGAGACCCAGTACTTC
- | - | TRBJ2-3 | TRBV12-3/TRBV12-4 | CASSLAADTQYF | TGTGCCAGCAGTTTAGCCGCAGATACGCAGTATTTT
TRBD1 | few | TRBJ2-3 | TRBV2 | CASSITGGPGTDTQYF | TGTGCCAGCAGTATAACAGGGGGGCCAGGCACAGATACGCAGTATTTT
- | - | TRBJ1-3 | TRBV25-1 | CASSGPGKSGNTIYF | TGTGCCAGCAGTGGGCCAGGGAAATCTGGAAACACCATATATTTT
- | - | TRBJ2-6 | TRBV5-4 | CASSFPSSGANVLTF | TGTGCCAGCAGCTTCCCTAGCTCTGGGGCCAACGTCCTGACTTTC
TRBD2 | - | TRBJ2-5 | TRBV7-3 | CASSSLAGGRETQYF | TGTGCCAGCAGCTCCTTAGCGGGGGGAAGGGAGACCCAGTACTTC
- | - | TRBJ1-6 | TRBV2 | CASRGRDSPLHF | TGTGCCAGCAGGGGCAGGGATTCACCCCTCCACTTT
- | - | TRBJ1-1 | TRBV6-5 | CASSYRPGGTEAFF | TGTGCCAGCAGTTACAGGCCGGGGGGCACTGAAGCTTTCTTT
- | - | TRBJ1-6 | TRBV27 | CASSLGGVNTSPLHF | TGTGCCAGCAGTTTAGGTGGTGTAAACACTTCACCCCTCCACTTT
TRBD1 | - | TRBJ2-7 | TRBV7-6 | CASSPTVGQGAVEQYF | TGTGCCAGCAGCCCGACGGTGGGACAGGGTGCTGTCGAGCAGTACTTC
TRBD2 | - | TRBJ2-1 | TRBV3-1/TRBV3-2 | CASSPRTSGGDEQFF | TGTGCCAGCAGCCCCCGGACTAGCGGGGGAGATGAGCAGTTCTTC
- | - | TRBJ1-5 | TRBV7-6 | CASSLVGATNQPQHF | TGTGCCAGCAGCTTAGTAGGGGCAACCAATCAGCCCCAGCATTTT
TRBD2 | - | TRBJ2-5 | TRBV27 | CASRPWRGIQETQYF | TGTGCCAGCAGACCATGGCGGGGGATCCAAGAGACCCAGTACTTC
- | few | TRBJ1-1 | TRBV7-3 | CASSPTGGTEAFF | TGTGCCAGCAGCCCAACCGGGGGTACTGAAGCTTTCTTT
- | - | TRBJ1-1 | TRBV11-3 | CASSYRGGEAFF | TGTGCCAGCAGCTATAGGGGGGGTGAAGCTTTCTTT
- | once | TRBJ2-2 | TRBV19 | CASRGWGDANTGELFF | TGTGCCAGTAGGGGGTGGGGAGACGCGAACACCGGGGAGCTGTTTTTT
- | - | TRBJ1-1 | TRBV28 | CASSAPRGVAEAFF | TGTGCCAGCAGTGCCCCGCGGGGAGTTGCTGAAGCTTTCTTT
TRBD1 | - | TRBJ2-7 | TRBV10-3 | CAISADRVSYEQYF | TGTGCCATCAGTGCGGACAGGGTGTCCTACGAGCAGTACTTC
- | - | TRBJ2-5 | TRBV13 | CASRSGTPETQYF | TGTGCCAGCAGATCGGGGACTCCTGAGACCCAGTACTTC
- | - | TRBJ2-2 | TRBV6-5 | CASSKPGDVTGELFF | TGTGCCAGCAGTAAACCAGGGGATGTAACCGGGGAGCTGTTTTTT